These T cell receptor beta chains were read from a single sample in a study of persistence of HIV-infected CD4 T cells. Their antigens are not known. Generated by immunoSEQ multiplex PCR, the TCRdb table keeps only in-frame clones and is missing some. Of 15,000 to 20,000 clones listed, around 82% were seen once; the top ten hold approximately 6.3%. Sequenced here: CD4+ T cells sorted from PBMCs after 18-hour stimulation, sampled from a patient who received antiretroviral therapy. These receptors all stem from an adult man with HIV who was CMV-seropositive. Each CDR3 is given with its conserved first and last residue. D genes are given only for firm matches.

V	J	length	D	CDR3	DNA
TRBV27	TRBJ1-1	13	.	CASSYRSNTEAFF	TGTGCCAGCAGTTACAGGTCGAACACTGAAGCTTTCTTT
TRBV5-1	TRBJ1-2	14	.	CASSPGDGSYGYTF	TGCGCCAGCAGCCCGGGGGACGGAAGCTATGGCTACACCTTC
TRBV28	TRBJ1-5	13	.	CAILSRYGQPQHF	TGTGCCATCCTATCTAGGTATGGACAGCCCCAGCATTTT
TRBV28	TRBJ2-2	15	.	CASKGGLLNTGELFF	TGTGCCAGCAAAGGGGGGCTCCTAAACACCGGGGAGCTGTTTTTT
TRBV12-3/TRBV12-4	TRBJ1-1	11	.	CASSPHGEAFF	TGTGCCAGCAGCCCCCACGGAGAAGCTTTCTTT
TRBV6-6	TRBJ2-2	16	TRBD2	CASSYRTSGGRGELFF	TGTGCCAGCAGTTACCGGACTAGCGGGGGGCGCGGGGAGCTGTTTTTT
TRBV6-5	TRBJ1-6	15	.	CASMAFKSGDSPLHF	TGTGCCAGCATGGCCTTCAAATCGGGCGATTCACCCCTCCACTTT
TRBV5-4	TRBJ2-7	15	.	CASSPTGTSLYEQYF	TGTGCCAGCAGTCCAACAGGGACATCCCTTTACGAGCAGTACTTC
TRBV2	TRBJ1-5	14	.	CASSVGSGRQPQHF	TGTGCCAGCAGTGTAGGGTCCGGTAGACAGCCCCAGCATTTT
TRBV5-1	TRBJ2-3	15	TRBD2	CASRLAGASTDTQYF	TGCGCCAGCCGGCTAGCGGGGGCCTCCACAGATACGCAGTATTTT
TRBV5-1	TRBJ2-2	15	TRBD1	CASSSGTGTTGELFF	TGCGCCAGCAGTTCCGGGACAGGGACCACCGGGGAGCTGTTTTTT
TRBV5-5	TRBJ1-6	15	TRBD1	CASSLGDRDTSPLHF	TGTGCCAGCAGCTTGGGGGACAGGGACACTTCACCCCTCCACTTT